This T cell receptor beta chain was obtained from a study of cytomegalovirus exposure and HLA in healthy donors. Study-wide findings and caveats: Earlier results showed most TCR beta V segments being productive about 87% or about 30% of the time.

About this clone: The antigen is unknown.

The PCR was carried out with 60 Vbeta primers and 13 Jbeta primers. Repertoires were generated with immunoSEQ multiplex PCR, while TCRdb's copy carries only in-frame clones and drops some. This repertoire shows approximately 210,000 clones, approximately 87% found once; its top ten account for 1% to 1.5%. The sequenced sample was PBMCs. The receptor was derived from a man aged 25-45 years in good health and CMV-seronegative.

Written as DNA, the CDR3 is TGTGCCAGCAGATATCAGGGTTCTGGAAACACCATATATTTT. Residues: CASRYQGSGNTIYF. The chain joins TRBV27 to TRBJ1-3; TRBD1 might be the D (5 bases). V lost 6 bases and J 1 base, leaving 10 bases between the germline ends. CDR3 length: 14 residues. CDR1 and CDR2 from the germline V gene are MNHEY and SMNVEV (reference sequence).